The 17 T cell receptor beta chains listed next were all sequenced from one sample in a study of neoadjuvant anti-PD-1 for oral cavity cancer. Profiled with immunoSEQ multiplex PCR; TCRdb holds only in-frame clones, not every one. This table holds tens of thousands of clones, roughly nine tenths found once. Time point of the sample: after neoadjuvant nivolumab, at surgical resection. The sequences come from PBMCs, collected after nivolumab (anti-PD-1) treatment. These receptors all stem from a person between 35 and 79 years old with oral cavity squamous cell carcinoma.

This clone has a handful of counts. This chain connects TRBV7-9 to TRBJ2-7, with 7 bases identical to TRBD1. The CDR3 spans 14 residues. J gave up 5 bases and V 5 bases, and 9 bases lay outside the gene matches. The germline CDR1 and CDR2 sequences are SEHNR and FQNEAQ (reference sequence). CDR3: CASSQDQTGDEQYF. In DNA, the CDR3 is TGTGCCAGCAGCCAAGACCAAACAGGGGACGAGCAGTACTTC.

V and J are TRBV7-9 and TRBJ2-1, with D perhaps matching TRBD1 or TRBD2 (5 bases each). V was cut by 4 bases and J by 8 bases, with 18 bases left in between. The length of the CDR3 is 15 residues. Germline loops: CDR1 SEHNR, CDR2 FQNEAQ (reference sequence). CDR3 sequence (DNA): TGTGCCAGCAGCTCCAACCGCTGGGGGTGGGATGAGCAGTTCTTC. Translation: CASSSNRWGWDEQFF.

The V call is TRBV28, the J call TRBJ2-2; D call uncertain. CDR1 and CDR2 (germline): MDHEN, SYDVKM. This CDR3 has 16 amino acids. Trimming removed 5 bases from V and 6 bases from J, with 19 bases in between. CDR3 nucleotides: TGTGCCAGCAGTCCCCCGGCCAGATTAGGATCCGGGGAGCTGTTTTTT. Its translation is CASSPPARLGSGELFF.

This chain joins TRBV19 and TRBJ2-5; the D is unclear. Looked up from germline, CDR1 is LNHDA and CDR2 is SQIVND (reference sequence). V lost 3 bases and J 3 bases, leaving 8 bases between the germline ends. This CDR3 is 13 amino acids long. The CDR3, as DNA: TGTGCCAGTAGTATGGGAAGAGAAGAGACCCAGTACTTC. Translation gives CASSMGREETQYF.

The chain links TRBV10-3 to TRBJ2-1; 14 positions agree with TRBD2. The CDR3 runs to 18 residues. The ends lost 6 bases at V and 4 bases at J; junction bases unmatched: 11. Germline assignment: CDR1 ENHRY and CDR2 SYGVKD. CDR3 bases: TGTGCCATCAGGCCGGGACTAGCGGGAGTAGGGGGATACAATGAGCAGTTCTTC. Translated: CAIRPGLAGVGGYNEQFF.

In its sample, this clone was seen once. This chain uses TRBV2 with TRBJ2-7; weak D call: TRBD2 (6 bases). The CDR3 length is 14 residues. Germline assignment: CDR1 SNHLY and CDR2 FYNNEI. Trimming took 4 bases from V and 1 from J, leaving 11 bases between them. CDR3 amino acids: CASSARGYSYEQYF. The DNA of the CDR3 is TGTGCCAGCAGTGCCCGGGGGTATTCCTACGAGCAGTACTTC.

The chain employs TRBV5-1 and TRBJ1-1; 8 positions match TRBD1. After removal of 1 base from V and 6 bases from J, the junction contained 8 bases not matched to a gene. Germline V gene lookup returns CDR1 SGHRS and CDR2 YFSETQ. The CDR3 is 15 amino acids. The CDR3 DNA follows: TGCGCCAGCAGCTTGCGGCAGGGGGCTTTCGCTGAAGCTTTCTTT. Translating gives CASSLRQGAFAEAFF.

The CDR3 nucleotides are TGTGCCAGCAGACTAGCGGGGAAGAGCCACGAGCAGTACTTC. This encodes CASRLAGKSHEQYF. The genes are TRBV6-6 and TRBJ2-7; 10 positions agree with TRBD2. The V gene end was trimmed by 6 bases and the J gene end by 5 bases; junction bases not matched to a gene: 7. CDR3 length: 14 residues. CDR1 MNHNY and CDR2 SVGAGI come from the germline V gene (reference sequence).

The chain employs TRBV30 and TRBJ1-5; D is unresolved. V dropped 6 bases and J dropped 3 bases, with 21 bases sitting between them. CDR1 GTSNPN and CDR2 SVGIG come from the germline V gene (reference sequence). The CDR3 has 16 residues. CDR3 region: CACTSGELAPNQPQHF. As DNA, the CDR3 is TGTGCCTGCACCTCCGGGGAACTTGCCCCCAATCAGCCCCAGCATTTT.

V gene TRBV5-4 combines with J gene TRBJ1-3, with 8 bases that match TRBD1. With 4 bases clipped from V and 8 bases from J, the junction kept 5 bases outside the gene matches. The CDR3 is made up of 13 amino acids. Germline-derived CDR1 and CDR2 are SGHNT and YYREEE (reference sequence). Written as DNA, the CDR3 is TGTGCCAGCAGCCTGGACAGGGTAGACACCATATATTTT. It specifies CASSLDRVDTIYF.

Only one count was recorded for this clone. The V call is TRBV7-2, the J call TRBJ1-2; D call uncertain. V lost 1 base and J 4 bases, leaving 7 bases between the germline ends. This CDR3 is 13 amino acids long. Germline CDR1 is SGHTA and CDR2 is FQGNSA. The chain's CDR3 is CASSLDFRYGYTF. CDR3 nucleotide sequence: TGTGCCAGCAGCTTAGATTTCCGCTATGGCTACACCTTC.

This chain connects TRBV5-4 to TRBJ2-3; 13 bases fit TRBD2. The CDR3 contains 17 residues. CDR1 and CDR2 (germline): SGHNT, YYREEE (reference sequence). V shed 4 bases and J 0 bases; nucleotides not matched to a gene: 5. The CDR3 protein is CASSPTSGRYSTDTQYF. CDR3 sequence (DNA): TGTGCCAGCAGCCCGACTAGCGGGAGGTATAGCACAGATACGCAGTATTTT.

The V and J genes are TRBV30 and TRBJ1-4; 9 bases agree with TRBD1. There are 15 residues in the CDR3. CDR1 GTSNPN and CDR2 SVGIG come from the germline V gene (reference sequence). The V segment lost 2 bases and the J segment 8 bases; nucleotides outside the gene matches: 9. DNA of the CDR3: TGTGCCTGGAGTTTCCGACAGGGGGTAGGCGAAAAACTGTTTTTT. It yields the protein CAWSFRQGVGEKLFF.

CDR3 region: CASSSQGNTEAFF. The CDR3 bases are TGCGCCAGCAGCTCACAGGGCAACACTGAAGCTTTCTTT. V is TRBV5-1 and J is TRBJ1-1; perhaps TRBD1 as D (6 bases). This CDR3 is built from 13 residues. The V and J ends lost 3 bases and 2 bases respectively, with 8 bases between them. Germline CDR1 reads SGHRS; CDR2 reads YFSETQ.

This rearrangement joins TRBV7-9 to TRBJ2-3, with unresolved D. Trimming left V 4 bases short and J 4 bases short, with 9 bases between. The CDR3 sequence is 13 residues long. In germline, CDR1 is SEHNR, CDR2 FQNEAQ (reference sequence). This CDR3 is CASSSPRADTQYF. CDR3 sequence (DNA): TGTGCCAGCAGCTCCCCTAGGGCAGATACGCAGTATTTT.

This chain links TRBV6-5 with TRBJ2-7; the match to TRBD2 covers 8 bases. Per the germline V gene, CDR1 is MNHEY and CDR2 is SVGAGI. Trimming cost V 4 bases and J 3 bases; bases outside gene matches: 11. CDR3 length equals 16 residues. CDR3 DNA sequence: TGTGCCAGCAGTTTACAAAGCGGGAGAGGCGGCTACGAGCAGTACTTC. Translated, it gives CASSLQSGRGGYEQYF.

The rearrangement joins TRBV15 to TRBJ1-2; possible D gene TRBD1, 6 bases. Germline CDR1 and CDR2: LNHNV and YYDKDF (reference sequence). The V end lost 10 bases, the J end lost 3 bases, and 21 bases lay between the germline ends. CDR3 size: 15 residues. The CDR3 sequence is CAIRWGPTWDYGYTF. Here the CDR3 DNA reads TGTGCCATCCGCTGGGGGCCGACATGGGACTATGGCTACACCTTC.